This TCR beta chain was documented in a study of T cells in Graves' hyperthyroidism and ophthalmopathy. It was RNA transcripts that yielded the amplified TCR beta CDR3 regions. The HTBI primer set was used in a first-round RT-PCR of the TCR CDR3. Each CDR3 protein is one row after TCRdb ran MiXCR on the multiplex PCR reads. The sample has some 180,000 distinct CDR3 sequences; about a sixth are singletons. Germline CDR1 and CDR2: KGHSH and LQKENI. This CDR3 comprises 16 residues. V dropped 2 bases and J dropped 0; count of bases not matched to a gene: 5. The table lists this clonotype with many counts. The V and J genes are TRBV18 and TRBJ1-1; 8 bases are shared with TRBD1. This receptor was identified in a woman aged 45-59 years with Graves' hyperthyroidism. The sequenced sample consisted of blood. CDR3 nucleotides: TGTGCCAGCTCACCAAGGGACAGGCTCATGAACACTGAAGCTTTCTTT. Encoded protein: CASSPRDRLMNTEAFF.